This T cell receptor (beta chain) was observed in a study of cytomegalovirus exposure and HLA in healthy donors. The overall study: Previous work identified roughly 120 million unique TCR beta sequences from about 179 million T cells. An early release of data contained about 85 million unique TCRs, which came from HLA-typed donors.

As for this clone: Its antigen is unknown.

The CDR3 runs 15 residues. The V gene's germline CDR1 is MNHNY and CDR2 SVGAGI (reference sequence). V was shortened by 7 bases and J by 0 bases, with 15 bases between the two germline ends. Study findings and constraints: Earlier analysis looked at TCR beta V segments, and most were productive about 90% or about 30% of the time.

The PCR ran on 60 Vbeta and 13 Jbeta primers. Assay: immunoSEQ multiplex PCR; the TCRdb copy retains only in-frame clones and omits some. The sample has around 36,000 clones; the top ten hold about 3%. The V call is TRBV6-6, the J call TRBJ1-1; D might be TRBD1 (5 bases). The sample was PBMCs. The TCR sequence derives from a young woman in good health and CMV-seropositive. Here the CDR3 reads CASTTDIIMNTEAFF. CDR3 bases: TGTGCCAGCACTACGGACATTATCATGAACACTGAAGCTTTCTTT.